A selection of T cell receptor beta chains follows, all from one sample in a study of T-cell memory formation after mild COVID-19. MiXCR was run by TCRdb on the 5' RACE reads, yielding one entry per CDR3 protein. This sample carries about 400,000 distinct CDR3 sequences, 24% of them seen once, and the ten largest clones take about 10%. The sequenced sample consisted of PBMCs or a T cell subset sorted from them (not recorded which). These receptors were taken from an adult woman who had mild COVID-19 (a few samples of this study predate the infection). Cell type and time point are not known. Each CDR3 is given with its conserved first and last residue.

v_gene,CDR3aa
TRBV5-4,CASSRGLALSYEQYF
TRBV5-1,CASSLGYDTEAFF
TRBV6-5,CASSPDRGHTYEQYF
TRBV7-9,CASSSQAGVNQPQHF
TRBV7-3,CASSDQTSGLYNEQFF
TRBV5-1,CASRSLDLGNTIYF
TRBV4-1,CASSPGQSPYNEQFF
TRBV20-1,CSADIQESSGANVLTF
TRBV20-1,CSAKPSGRLAWGEQYF
TRBV6-5,CASSGVGTDTQYF
TRBV7-6,CASSLFPLAGGTSNTGELFF
TRBV3-1,CASSQVTGSTEAFF
TRBV7-6,CASSFTGGTDTQYF
TRBV15,CATSQRGGDEQFF
TRBV20-1,CSASLPVNEQFF
TRBV7-9,CASSRDRGPSTDTQYF
TRBV15,CATSREQFSEQYF
TRBV19,CASRTVGGPTQYF
TRBV6-2/TRBV6-3,CASRDRSGLAGQNEQFF
TRBV30,CAWSAGFAGVATGELFF
TRBV24-1,CATSDTTSGGAYEQYF
TRBV6-2/TRBV6-3,CASSMDRAQAFF
TRBV7-2,CASSPRLNTEAFF
TRBV7-3,CASSANRGSYNEQFF
TRBV12-3/TRBV12-4,CASSPGTTNTGELFF
TRBV7-6,CASSLRLAGEQETQYF
TRBV12-3/TRBV12-4,CASSFSGNTIYF
TRBV29-1,CSVGADHEKLFF
TRBV20-1,CSAREARGPYEQYF
TRBV9,CASSPRTVTQGDEQFF
TRBV7-9,CASSDKPGGEQYF
TRBV12-3/TRBV12-4,CASSFFPDTQYF
TRBV4-1,CASSQEVGLVYNEQFF
TRBV12-3/TRBV12-4,CASSFSGGRQPQHF
TRBV5-1,CASSPGLAGLNEQFF
TRBV29-1,CSAVGTEAFF
TRBV12-3/TRBV12-4,CASSGTGTRQPQHF
TRBV28,CASSLTRGYSGRASDEQFF